This TCR beta chain was identified during a study of blood T cell repertoires in COVID-19. Study information: The origin of the acute and convalescent COVID-19 samples was the United States, Italy and Spain. From T cells, B-cell-depleted T cells, or PBMCs came the material, which was cDNA or gDNA.

The data were produced by immunoSEQ multiplex PCR, yet TCRdb's version contains in-frame clones alone and is incomplete. The sample holds 25,000 to 35,000 clones, around 90% seen once. This CDR3 is 15 amino acids long. V lost 4 bases and J lost 10; bases outside the gene matches: 9. Germline assignment: CDR1 LGHDT and CDR2 YNNKEL (reference sequence). The receptor comes from a man aged 45-60 years with active COVID-19. J is TRBJ1-6 and V is TRBV3-1 (or the pseudogene TRBV3-2); 8 nucleotides align to TRBD1. The sample consisted of peripheral blood. The DNA for the CDR3 is TGTGCCAGCAGCCGAGCAAGACAGGGGCGCTCACCCCTCCACTTT. It yields the protein CASSRARQGRSPLHF.